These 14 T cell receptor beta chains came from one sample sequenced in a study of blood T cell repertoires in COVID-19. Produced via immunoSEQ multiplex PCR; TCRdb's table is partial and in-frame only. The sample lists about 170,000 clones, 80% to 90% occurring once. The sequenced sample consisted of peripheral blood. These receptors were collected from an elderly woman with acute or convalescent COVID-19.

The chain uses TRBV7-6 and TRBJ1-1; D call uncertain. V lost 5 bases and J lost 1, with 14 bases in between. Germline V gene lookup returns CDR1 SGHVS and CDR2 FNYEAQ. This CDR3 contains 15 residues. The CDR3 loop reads CASSPRVLSNTEAFF. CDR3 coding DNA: TGTGCCAGCAGCCCGCGGGTTTTGTCGAACACTGAAGCTTTCTTT.

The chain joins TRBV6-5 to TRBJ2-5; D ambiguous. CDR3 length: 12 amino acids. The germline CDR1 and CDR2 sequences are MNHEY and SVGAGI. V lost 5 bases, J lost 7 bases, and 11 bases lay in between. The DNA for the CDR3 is TGTGCCAGCAGTCCCTACCTTGGGACCCAGTACTTC. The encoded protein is CASSPYLGTQYF.

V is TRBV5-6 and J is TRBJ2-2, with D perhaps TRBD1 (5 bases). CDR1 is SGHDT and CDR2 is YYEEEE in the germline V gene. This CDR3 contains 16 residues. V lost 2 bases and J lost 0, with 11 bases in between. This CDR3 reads CASSFGAGSNTGELFF. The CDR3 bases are TGTGCCAGCAGCTTTGGAGCAGGGTCGAACACCGGGGAGCTGTTTTTT.

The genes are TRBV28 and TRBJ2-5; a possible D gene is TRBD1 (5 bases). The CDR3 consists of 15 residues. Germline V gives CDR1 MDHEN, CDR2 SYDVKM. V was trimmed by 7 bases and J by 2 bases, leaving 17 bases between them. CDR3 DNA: TGTGCCAGCACTAGGCGACAGCTAACTCAAGAGACCCAGTACTTC. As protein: CASTRRQLTQETQYF.

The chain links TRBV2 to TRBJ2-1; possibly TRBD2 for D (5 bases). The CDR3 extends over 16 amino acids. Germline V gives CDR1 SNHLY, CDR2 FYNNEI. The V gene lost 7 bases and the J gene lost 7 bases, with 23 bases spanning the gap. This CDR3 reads CASMRGLVPILNEQFF. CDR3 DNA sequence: TGTGCCAGCATGAGAGGGTTGGTCCCGATTCTTAATGAGCAGTTCTTC.

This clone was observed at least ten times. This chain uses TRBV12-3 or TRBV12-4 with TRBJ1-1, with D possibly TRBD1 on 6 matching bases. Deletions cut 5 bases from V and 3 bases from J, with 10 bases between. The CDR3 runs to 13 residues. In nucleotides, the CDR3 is TGTGCCAGCAGTACAGGGCTGTACACTGAAGCTTTCTTT. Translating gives CASSTGLYTEAFF.

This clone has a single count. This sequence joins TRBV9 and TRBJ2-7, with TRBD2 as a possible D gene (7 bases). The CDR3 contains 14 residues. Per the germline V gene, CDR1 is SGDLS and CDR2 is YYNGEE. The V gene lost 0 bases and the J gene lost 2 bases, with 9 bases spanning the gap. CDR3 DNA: TGTGCCAGCAGCGTAGGCGGGGGCCCCTACGAGCAGTACTTC. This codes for CASSVGGGPYEQYF. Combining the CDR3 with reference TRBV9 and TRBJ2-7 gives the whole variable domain DSGVTQTPKHLITATGQRVTLRCSPRSGDLSVYWYQQSLDQGLQFLIQYYNGEERAKGNILERFSAQQFPDLHSELNLSSLELGDSALYFCASSVGGGPYEQYFGPGTRLTVT.

The chain's CDR3 is CASSLFVSRDQPQHF. DNA of the CDR3: TGTGCCAGCAGCTTATTTGTATCGAGGGATCAGCCCCAGCATTTT. V is TRBV7-2 and J is TRBJ1-5; D unresolved. Germline V CDR1 and CDR2: SGHTA, FQGNSA. The V gene lost 2 bases and the J gene lost 5 bases, with 13 bases spanning the gap. The length of the CDR3 is 15 residues.

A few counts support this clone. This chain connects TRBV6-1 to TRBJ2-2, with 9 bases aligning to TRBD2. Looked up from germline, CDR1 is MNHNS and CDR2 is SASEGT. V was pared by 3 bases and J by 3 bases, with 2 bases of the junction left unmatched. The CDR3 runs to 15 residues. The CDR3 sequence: CASSDSGSHTGELFF. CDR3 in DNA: TGTGCCAGCAGTGATAGCGGGAGTCACACCGGGGAGCTGTTTTTT.

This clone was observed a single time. CDR3 loop: CASSSGQPNQPQHF. The CDR3 nucleotides are TGCGCCAGCAGCTCAGGACAGCCCAATCAGCCCCAGCATTTT. The chain joins TRBV5-1 to TRBJ1-5; TRBD1 might be the D (6 bases). Germline V gene sequence: CDR1 SGHRS, CDR2 YFSETQ. The CDR3 is 14 amino acids. V was clipped by 3 bases and J by 3 bases, with 10 bases between them.

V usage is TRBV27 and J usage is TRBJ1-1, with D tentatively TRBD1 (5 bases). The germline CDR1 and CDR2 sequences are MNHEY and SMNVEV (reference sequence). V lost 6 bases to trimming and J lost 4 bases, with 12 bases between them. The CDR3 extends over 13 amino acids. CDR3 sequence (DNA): TGTGCCAGCAGACAAACAGGTTCCACTGAAGCTTTCTTT. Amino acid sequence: CASRQTGSTEAFF.

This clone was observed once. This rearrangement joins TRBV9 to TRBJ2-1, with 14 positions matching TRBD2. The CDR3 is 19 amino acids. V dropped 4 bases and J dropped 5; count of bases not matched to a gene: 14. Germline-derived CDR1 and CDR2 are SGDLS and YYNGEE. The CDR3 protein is CASSPHPRLAGGRNNEQFF. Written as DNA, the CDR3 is TGTGCCAGCAGCCCTCATCCCCGACTAGCGGGAGGGCGTAACAATGAGCAGTTCTTC.

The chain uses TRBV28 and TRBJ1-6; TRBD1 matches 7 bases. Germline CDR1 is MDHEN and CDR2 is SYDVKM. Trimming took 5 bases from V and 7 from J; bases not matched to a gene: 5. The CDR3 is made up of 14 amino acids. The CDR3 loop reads CASSVRDSNSPLHF. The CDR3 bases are TGTGCCAGCAGTGTCCGGGACAGCAATTCACCCCTCCACTTT.

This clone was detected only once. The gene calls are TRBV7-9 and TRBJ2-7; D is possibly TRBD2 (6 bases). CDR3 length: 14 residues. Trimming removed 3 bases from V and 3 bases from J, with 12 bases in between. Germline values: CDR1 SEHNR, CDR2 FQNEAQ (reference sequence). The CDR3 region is CASSLRAGGYEQYF. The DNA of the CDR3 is TGTGCCAGCAGCTTGAGGGCCGGGGGCTACGAGCAGTACTTC.